This T cell receptor (beta chain) originates from a study of T-cell reconstitution after alpha-beta-depleted transplantation in children. Unique molecular identifiers were used in preparing the TCRbeta library. Each CDR3 protein is one row after TCRdb ran MiXCR on the PCR reads. Among over 45,000 distinct CDR3 sequences listed, around 8.8% were seen once. Worth noting for this clonotype: Its target is not known.

Study results and caveats: T-cell counts and diversity were attributed mostly to newly produced T cells one year after transplant. Expanded clones from the graft, numbering several hundred, reportedly supplied alpha-beta T cells about two months after transplant.

With 3 bases removed from V and 7 bases from J, the gap between germline ends came to 18 bases. The CDR3 spans 16 residues. CDR1 and CDR2 (germline): SGHNT, YENEEA. This TCR came from a male patient aged 2 to 9 who had a stem cell transplant for chronic granulomatous disease, so the T cells may come from the graft donor. The chain joins TRBV11-3 to TRBJ2-2; a weak D match, TRBD1 (6 bases). The specimen was PBMCs, mostly from graft donor cells, collected 60 days after TCRalphabeta/CD19-depleted stem cell transplant. This chain's CDR3 is CASSLVTGLRVGELFF. CDR3 sequence (DNA): TGTGCCAGCAGCTTGGTGACAGGATTAAGGGTCGGGGAGCTGTTTTTT.